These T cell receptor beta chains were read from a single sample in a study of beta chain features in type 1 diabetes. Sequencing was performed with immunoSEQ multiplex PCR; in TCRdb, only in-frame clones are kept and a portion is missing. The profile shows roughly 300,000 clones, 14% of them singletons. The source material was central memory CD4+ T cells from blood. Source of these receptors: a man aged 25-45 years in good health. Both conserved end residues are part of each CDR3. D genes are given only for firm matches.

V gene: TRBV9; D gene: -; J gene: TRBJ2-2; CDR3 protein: CASSPSSVVSGYGELFF
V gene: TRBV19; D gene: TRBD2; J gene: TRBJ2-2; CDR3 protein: CASSRSLAANTGELFF
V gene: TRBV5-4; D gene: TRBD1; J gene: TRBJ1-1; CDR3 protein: CASSPLDRAINTEAFF
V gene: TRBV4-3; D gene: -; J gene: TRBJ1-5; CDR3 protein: CASSQGAQANNQPQHF
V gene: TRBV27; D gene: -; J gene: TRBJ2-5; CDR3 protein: CASSLSRVETQYF
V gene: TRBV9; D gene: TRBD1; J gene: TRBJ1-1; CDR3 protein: CASSVQGQGLNTEAFF
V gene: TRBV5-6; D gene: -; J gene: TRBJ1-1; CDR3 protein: CASSLVVSNTEAFF
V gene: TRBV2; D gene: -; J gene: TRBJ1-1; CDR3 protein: CASSERERTEAFF
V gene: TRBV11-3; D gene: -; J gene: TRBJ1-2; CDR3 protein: CASSLTGLHGYTF
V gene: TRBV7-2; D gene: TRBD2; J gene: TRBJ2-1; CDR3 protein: CASSPSGRAFDLGNEQLF
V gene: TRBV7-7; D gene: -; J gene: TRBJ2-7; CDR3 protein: CASSLAPGPYEQYF
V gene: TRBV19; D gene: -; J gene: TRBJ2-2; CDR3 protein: CASSVDSAPPNTGELFF